The rows below give T cell receptor beta chains drawn from one sample of a study of regulatory T cells in long-lasting Graves disease. One entry per CDR3 protein, called by TCRdb with MiXCR from the multiplex PCR reads. The table shows hundreds of thousands of distinct CDR3 sequences, with roughly a sixth occurring only once. The material sequenced was peripheral blood mononuclear cells (PBMCs), taken at new diagnosis, from a patient treated with antithyroid drugs. All receptors derive from a female donor with Graves disease. The CDR3 runs from the conserved cysteine through the conserved F or W. D genes are given only for firm matches. The listing skips clone size in some rows; elsewhere it reads once, few, many or a size class.

v_gene,j_gene,d_gene,abundance,CDR3aa,CDR3nt
TRBV12-3/TRBV12-4,TRBJ1-4,-,many,CASGQINEKLFF,TGTGCCAGTGGGCAGATTAATGAAAAACTGTTTTTT
TRBV7-9,TRBJ2-7,-,many,CASSLFRAEQYF,TGTGCCAGCAGCTTATTCAGAGCCGAGCAGTACTTC
TRBV11-1,TRBJ1-5,-,-,CASSSPGQPSNQPQHF,TGTGCCAGCAGCAGCCCGGGACAACCTAGCAATCAGCCCCAGCATTTT
TRBV11-2,TRBJ2-3,-,-,CASRTSKDFTDTQYF,TGTGCCAGCAGGACCAGTAAAGATTTCACAGATACGCAGTATTTT
TRBV7-2,TRBJ2-4,-,few,CASSPDLAKNIQYF,TGTGCCAGCAGCCCGGATCTAGCCAAAAACATTCAGTACTTC
TRBV20-1,TRBJ2-6,-,-,CSAPGDSGANVLTF,TGCAGTGCTCCTGGGGATAGTGGGGCCAACGTCCTGACTTTC
TRBV2,TRBJ1-2,-,many,CAILIGSGYTF,TGTGCCATCTTAATAGGGAGTGGCTACACCTTC
TRBV12-3/TRBV12-4,TRBJ2-7,-,many,CASTTGREQYF,TGTGCCAGCACCACTGGAAGGGAGCAGTACTTC
TRBV6-4,TRBJ1-6,-,few,CASSEERNSPLHF,TGTGCCAGCAGTGAAGAGCGTAATTCACCCCTCCACTTT
TRBV7-9,TRBJ2-1,-,many,CASSRGNNEQFF,TGTGCCAGCAGCCGGGGGAATAATGAGCAGTTCTTC
TRBV11-3,TRBJ2-1,-,many,CASSFGGESSYNEQFF,TGTGCCAGCAGCTTTGGCGGAGAGAGCTCCTACAATGAGCAGTTCTTC
TRBV9,TRBJ1-1,-,-,CASSVSRDTEAFF,TGTGCCAGCAGCGTATCCCGGGACACTGAAGCTTTCTTT
TRBV4-3,TRBJ1-1,TRBD1,-,CASSLLDRGLNTEAFF,TGCGCCAGCAGCCTTTTGGACAGGGGGTTGAACACTGAAGCTTTCTTT
TRBV20-1,TRBJ2-3,-,-,CSATPRTTHYTDTQYF,TGCAGTGCTACCCCCAGGACTACGCACTACACAGATACGCAGTATTTT
TRBV9,TRBJ2-5,-,many,CASSASGTLQETQYF,TGTGCCAGCAGCGCATCCGGGACTTTACAAGAGACCCAGTACTTC
TRBV7-3,TRBJ1-4,TRBD1,-,CASSLEGTATNEKLFF,TGTGCCAGCAGCTTAGAGGGGACAGCAACTAATGAAAAACTGTTTTTT
TRBV18,TRBJ2-5,TRBD2,-,CASSSGTSEQETQYF,TGTGCCAGCTCGTCCGGGACTAGCGAACAAGAGACCCAGTACTTC
TRBV7-7,TRBJ2-1,-,many,CASSTGLRNEQFF,TGTGCCAGCAGCACGGGACTCCGCAATGAGCAGTTCTTC
TRBV25-1,TRBJ2-1,TRBD2,few,CASSESGGLVSEQFF,TGTGCCAGCAGTGAATCGGGAGGGTTGGTCAGTGAGCAGTTCTTC
TRBV11-3,TRBJ1-1,-,many,CASSFSGTNTEAFF,TGTGCCAGCAGCTTTTCAGGTACGAACACTGAAGCTTTCTTT
TRBV6-1,TRBJ2-5,TRBD2,many,CASSRDYETQYF,TGTGCCAGCAGTCGGGACTACGAGACCCAGTACTTC
TRBV28,TRBJ1-1,TRBD1,-,CASSRPGQGAGAEAFF,TGTGCCAGCAGTAGGCCGGGACAGGGGGCTGGGGCTGAAGCTTTCTTT
TRBV20-1,TRBJ2-7,TRBD2,many,CSARDLGGGPQRQYF,TGCAGTGCTAGAGATTTGGGGGGAGGGCCCCAGAGGCAGTACTTC
TRBV3-1,TRBJ1-5,-,few,CASSQDRGPMGNQPQHF,TGTGCCAGCAGCCAAGACAGGGGCCCTATGGGCAATCAGCCCCAGCATTTT
TRBV2,TRBJ1-2,TRBD1,many,CASSPARGLYGYTF,TGTGCCAGCAGTCCCGCCAGGGGGCTCTATGGCTACACCTTC
TRBV2,TRBJ2-5,-,many,CASTLDRSQYF,TGTGCCAGCACCCTAGACAGATCCCAGTACTTC
TRBV12-3/TRBV12-4,TRBJ1-1,-,many,CATSAGDNTEAFF,TGTGCCACCTCCGCTGGAGACAACACTGAAGCTTTCTTT
TRBV20-1,TRBJ1-4,-,many,CSASPRQINEKLFF,TGCAGTGCTAGTCCCCGACAGATTAATGAAAAACTGTTTTTT
TRBV28,TRBJ1-1,TRBD1,-,CASSRTGVAEAFF,TGTGCCAGCAGCCGGACAGGGGTAGCTGAAGCTTTCTTT
TRBV4-1,TRBJ2-7,TRBD2,many,CASSQGGLAGAYEQYF,TGTGCCAGCAGCCAAGGAGGATTAGCGGGAGCCTACGAGCAGTACTTC
TRBV19,TRBJ2-1,-,-,CASSIVNNEQFF,TGTGCCAGTAGTATAGTAAACAATGAGCAGTTCTTC
TRBV12-3/TRBV12-4,TRBJ1-6,TRBD1,-,CASSRQGMGNSPLHF,TGTGCCAGCAGTCGACAGGGTATGGGGAATTCACCCCTCCACTTT
TRBV20-1,TRBJ2-5,TRBD1,many,CSAVPVDRGQMKTQYF,TGCAGTGCCGTGCCTGTTGACAGGGGGCAGATGAAGACCCAGTACTTC
TRBV20-1,TRBJ2-7,TRBD1,many,CSARDDGQGYEQYF,TGCAGTGCTAGAGACGATGGACAGGGCTACGAGCAGTACTTC
TRBV4-3,TRBJ1-2,-,many,CASSPNQGNYGYTF,TGCGCCAGCAGCCCCAACCAGGGGAACTATGGCTACACCTTC
TRBV30,TRBJ2-4,-,many,CAWSPRTGNIQYF,TGTGCCTGGAGCCCCCGGACCGGAAACATTCAGTACTTC
TRBV6-5,TRBJ2-7,-,-,CASSYTPAYEQYF,TGTGCCAGCAGTTACACGCCGGCCTACGAGCAGTACTTC
TRBV11-2,TRBJ1-2,-,many,CASSLVGLNGYTF,TGTGCCAGCAGCTTAGTTGGGCTGAACGGCTACACCTTC
TRBV3-1,TRBJ2-5,TRBD2,many,CASSQSSLAGDETQYF,TGTGCCAGCAGTCAAAGCTCCCTAGCGGGGGATGAGACCCAGTACTTC
TRBV4-3,TRBJ2-7,-,many,CASSQGVLVGHEQYF,TGCGCCAGCAGCCAAGGGGTACTAGTTGGCCACGAGCAGTACTTC
TRBV10-3,TRBJ1-2,TRBD1,few,CAISESTGTDYGYTF,TGTGCCATCAGTGAGTCGACCGGGACAGACTATGGCTACACCTTC
TRBV12-3/TRBV12-4,TRBJ1-2,-,many,CASSLDPGGYTF,TGTGCCAGCAGTTTAGACCCCGGGGGCTACACCTTC
TRBV7-7,TRBJ2-1,TRBD1,many,CASSLAPGTGYNNEQFF,TGTGCCAGCAGCTTAGCCCCCGGGACAGGGTATAACAATGAGCAGTTCTTC
TRBV12-3/TRBV12-4,TRBJ1-2,-,many,CASSFHPGKDYGYTF,TGTGCCAGCAGTTTTCATCCAGGGAAAGACTATGGCTACACCTTC
TRBV7-9,TRBJ1-2,-,-,CASREPGRTGYTF,TGTGCCAGCAGGGAACCGGGACGCACTGGCTACACCTTC
TRBV27,TRBJ2-7,TRBD1,many,CASRKGQSEQYF,TGTGCCAGCCGAAAGGGACAGAGCGAGCAGTACTTC
TRBV20-1,TRBJ2-5,-,-,CSAKGPVTETQYF,TGCAGTGCTAAGGGCCCCGTGACAGAGACCCAGTACTTC
TRBV27,TRBJ2-7,-,many,CASSFGVSRGAYEQYF,TGTGCCAGCAGTTTCGGGGTTAGTCGGGGTGCCTACGAGCAGTACTTC
TRBV11-2,TRBJ2-7,-,many,CASSLGSGSSYEQYF,TGTGCCAGCAGCTTAGGTTCGGGGTCCTCCTACGAGCAGTACTTC
TRBV9,TRBJ2-1,-,-,CASSVDQSGIYNEQFF,TGTGCCAGCAGCGTAGATCAATCTGGGATCTACAATGAGCAGTTCTTC
TRBV28,TRBJ1-2,TRBD1,-,CASSLTGTLNYGYTF,TGTGCCAGCAGTTTGACAGGGACTCTTAACTATGGCTACACCTTC
TRBV6-1,TRBJ2-7,TRBD2,many,CASSDTSGGTYEQYF,TGTGCCAGCAGTGATACTAGCGGGGGTACCTACGAGCAGTACTTC
TRBV27,TRBJ2-6,-,-,CASSFGGANVLTF,TGTGCCAGCAGTTTTGGGGGGGCCAACGTCCTGACTTTC
TRBV7-6,TRBJ2-1,-,many,CASNGASSVDEQFF,TGTGCCAGCAACGGAGCTAGCTCTGTGGATGAGCAGTTCTTC